The rows below give T cell receptor beta chains drawn from one sample of a study of shared clonotypes between healthy human individuals. Sequenced by immunoSEQ multiplex PCR; TCRdb stores in-frame clones only, minus some. The sample shows a few million clones, about 92% of them seen only once. The sequencing sample was made of naive CD4+ T cells sorted from blood. The origin of the receptors is a man younger than 30 in good health. The CDR3 runs from the conserved cysteine through the conserved F or W. A D gene is named only where the DNA matches it firmly. Clone size, where shown, is once, few, many, or a class for clones that have expanded.

J | V | D | size | CDR3 | DNA
TRBJ2-7 | TRBV27 | NA | NA | CASSRDGAYEQYF | TGTGCCAGCTCAAGGGACGGTGCCTACGAGCAGTACTTC
TRBJ2-1 | TRBV5-6 | NA | NA | CASSLAGNSYNEQFF | TGTGCCAGCAGCTTGGCCGGGAACTCCTACAATGAGCAGTTCTTC
TRBJ2-7 | TRBV9 | NA | NA | CASSPLPGSGPYEQYF | TGTGCCAGCAGCCCACTGCCGGGTAGCGGACCCTACGAGCAGTACTTC
TRBJ2-3 | TRBV19 | TRBD1 | NA | CASSIYLDRVTDTQYF | TGTGCCAGTAGTATTTACCTGGACAGGGTCACAGATACGCAGTATTTT
TRBJ2-7 | TRBV5-1 | NA | NA | CASSFAGDHEQYF | TGCGCCAGCAGCTTCGCAGGGGACCACGAGCAGTACTTC
TRBJ1-6 | TRBV5-4 | NA | NA | CASSFRLPGGGNSPLHF | TGTGCCAGCAGCTTTCGCCTACCGGGGGGCGGGAATTCACCCCTCCACTTT
TRBJ1-4 | TRBV6-5 | NA | NA | CASRGLGEKLFF | TGTGCCAGCAGGGGCCTAGGGGAAAAACTGTTTTTT
TRBJ1-1 | TRBV6-6 | NA | NA | CASTPLPTNTEAFF | TGTGCCAGCACTCCTTTACCTACGAACACTGAAGCTTTCTTT
TRBJ1-2 | TRBV29-1 | TRBD1 | NA | CSVDGQGGGYTF | TGCAGCGTTGACGGACAGGGTGGGGGCTACACCTTC
TRBJ2-2 | TRBV7-9 | TRBD1 | NA | CASSLAPGTGDYTGELFF | TGTGCCAGCAGCTTAGCCCCCGGGACAGGGGACTACACCGGGGAGCTGTTTTTT
TRBJ2-3 | TRBV18 | NA | NA | CASSPPVVGSPDTQYF | TGTGCCAGCTCACCACCGGTGGTAGGTAGTCCAGATACGCAGTATTTT
TRBJ1-2 | TRBV15 | NA | once | CATSGGLGYGYTF | TGTGCCACCAGCGGGGGACTGGGATATGGCTACACCTTC
TRBJ2-5 | TRBV14 | NA | NA | CASSHPGPGRETQYF | TGTGCCAGCAGCCACCCGGGACCGGGACGGGAGACCCAGTACTTC
TRBJ2-6 | TRBV2 | NA | NA | CASTRRGGGANVLTF | TGTGCCAGCACCCGACGGGGCGGCGGGGCCAACGTCCTGACTTTC
TRBJ2-5 | TRBV5-1 | NA | NA | CASSQGTFGAETQYF | TGCGCCAGCAGCCAAGGGACCTTTGGTGCGGAGACCCAGTACTTC
TRBJ2-1 | TRBV2 | TRBD2 | NA | CASERGEQFF | TGTGCCAGTGAGCGGGGTGAGCAGTTCTTC
TRBJ2-5 | TRBV21-1 | NA | NA | CASSKLTGGGETQYF | TGTGCCAGCAGCAAATTGACGGGAGGGGGGGAGACCCAGTACTTC
TRBJ2-2 | TRBV6-5 | TRBD1 | NA | CASKGAGGAPGELFF | TGTGCCAGCAAGGGGGCAGGGGGCGCTCCCGGGGAGCTGTTTTTT
TRBJ1-1 | TRBV4-2 | NA | NA | CASSQDLRVDTEAFF | TGTGCCAGCAGCCAAGACTTACGGGTTGACACTGAAGCTTTCTTT
TRBJ2-5 | TRBV5-1 | NA | NA | CASSLNPPRASYQETQYF | TGCGCCAGCAGCTTAAATCCCCCCCGGGCCTCGTACCAAGAGACCCAGTACTTC
TRBJ1-2 | TRBV21-1 | NA | NA | CASSRDRGPFNYGYTF | TGTGCCAGCAGCCGGGACAGGGGACCTTTTAACTATGGCTACACCTTC
TRBJ2-7 | TRBV7-2 | NA | NA | CASSLGRRAYEQYF | TGTGCCAGCAGCTTAGGCCGCAGAGCCTACGAGCAGTACTTC
TRBJ2-7 | TRBV2 | NA | once | CASRGTVSSYEQYF | TGTGCCAGCAGAGGGACGGTGAGCTCCTACGAGCAGTACTTC
TRBJ1-2 | TRBV10-1 | NA | NA | CASSETGTYGYTF | TGCGCCAGCAGTGAAACAGGGACCTATGGCTACACCTTC
TRBJ2-3 | TRBV4-2 | NA | NA | CASSRRIVPGLGDTQYF | TGTGCCAGCAGCCGGAGGATTGTGCCCGGGCTGGGAGATACGCAGTATTTT
TRBJ1-5 | TRBV12-1 | NA | NA | CASSLNAGVFKHGNQPQHF | TGTGCCAGCAGCTTGAATGCCGGGGTGTTCAAACATGGCAATCAGCCCCAGCATTTT
TRBJ2-4 | TRBV15 | NA | NA | CATSREMGTMNIQYF | TGTGCCACCAGCAGAGAAATGGGGACAATGAACATTCAGTACTTC
TRBJ2-4 | TRBV6-1 | NA | NA | CASTDLAKNIQYF | TGTGCCAGCACGGACCTAGCCAAAAACATTCAGTACTTC
TRBJ2-2 | TRBV9 | TRBD2 | NA | CASSPRASGSFGELFF | TGTGCCAGCAGCCCTCGGGCTAGCGGGAGTTTCGGGGAGCTGTTTTTT
TRBJ2-3 | TRBV19 | NA | NA | CASSMVTDTQYF | TGTGCCAGTAGTATGGTCACAGATACGCAGTATTTT
TRBJ1-6 | TRBV5-1 | TRBD1 | NA | CASTWDRGDSPLHF | TGCGCCAGCACCTGGGACAGGGGTGATTCACCCCTCCACTTT
TRBJ2-7 | TRBV20-1 | NA | NA | CSAPKGLLQYF | TGCAGTGCGCCCAAGGGGCTACTGCAGTACTTC
TRBJ1-2 | TRBV20-1 | NA | NA | CSAQTGYGYTF | TGCAGTGCCCAAACGGGGTATGGCTACACCTTC
TRBJ1-2 | TRBV7-2 | TRBD1 | NA | CASSLAHRGADGYTF | TGTGCCAGCAGCTTAGCTCACAGGGGCGCGGATGGCTACACCTTC
TRBJ1-4 | TRBV19 | TRBD1 | once | CASSPRQGAREKLFF | TGTGCCAGTAGTCCTAGACAGGGGGCGCGAGAAAAACTGTTTTTT
TRBJ2-7 | TRBV10-3 | TRBD1 | NA | CAISEWVRGSSYEQYF | TGTGCCATCAGTGAGTGGGTCAGGGGGAGCTCCTACGAGCAGTACTTC
TRBJ2-3 | TRBV10-2 | NA | NA | CASSPQGPPDTQYF | TGCGCCAGCAGCCCTCAGGGTCCCCCAGATACGCAGTATTTT
TRBJ2-2 | TRBV6-1 | TRBD2 | NA | CASSESGGITGELFF | TGTGCCAGCAGTGAAAGCGGGGGTATTACCGGGGAGCTGTTTTTT
TRBJ1-5 | TRBV21-1 | NA | NA | CASSPFRAGVSRQPQHF | TGTGCCAGCAGCCCTTTCAGGGCAGGGGTTTCGAGGCAGCCCCAGCATTTT
TRBJ1-2 | TRBV18 | NA | few | CASSPARTNYGYTF | TGTGCCAGCTCACCAGCACGGACTAACTATGGCTACACCTTC
TRBJ2-2 | TRBV18 | TRBD1 | NA | CASSPRTGSNTGELFF | TGTGCCAGCTCACCAAGGACAGGGTCTAACACCGGGGAGCTGTTTTTT
TRBJ2-2 | TRBV30 | NA | NA | CAWSVGTHTGELFF | TGTGCCTGGAGTGTCGGGACCCACACCGGGGAGCTGTTTTTT
TRBJ2-6 | TRBV5-1 | TRBD1 | once | CASSLGQGSGANVLTF | TGCGCCAGCAGCTTGGGACAGGGATCTGGGGCCAACGTCCTGACTTTC
TRBJ2-3 | TRBV5-5 | NA | NA | CASSLAVGSTDTQYF | TGTGCCAGCAGCTTGGCCGTCGGCAGCACAGATACGCAGTATTTT
TRBJ2-2 | TRBV5-1 | NA | NA | CASSFLPGGTGELFF | TGCGCCAGCAGCTTTTTACCAGGGGGGACCGGGGAGCTGTTTTTT
TRBJ1-1 | TRBV25-1 | NA | NA | CASGMSTGQPEAFF | TGTGCCAGCGGCATGAGCACCGGACAGCCTGAAGCTTTCTTT
TRBJ2-3 | TRBV27 | NA | NA | CASSSPSLGTDTQYF | TGTGCCAGCAGTTCCCCTTCTCTCGGCACAGATACGCAGTATTTT
TRBJ1-3 | TRBV10-2 | NA | NA | CASSEPGRDDTIYF | TGCGCCAGCAGTGAGCCGGGACGGGACGACACCATATATTTT
TRBJ2-1 | TRBV10-1 | NA | once | CASSDNVASYNEQFF | TGCGCCAGCAGTGATAACGTTGCGTCCTACAATGAGCAGTTCTTC
TRBJ2-5 | TRBV7-9 | NA | NA | CASSYRTDQETQYF | TGTGCCAGCAGTTATAGGACAGATCAAGAGACCCAGTACTTC
TRBJ2-1 | TRBV7-8 | NA | NA | CASSLDLAASSYNEQFF | TGTGCCAGCAGCTTGGACTTGGCGGCTAGCTCCTACAATGAGCAGTTCTTC
TRBJ2-3 | TRBV27 | TRBD2 | NA | CASSPSSGTQYF | TGTGCCAGCAGTCCCTCTAGCGGAACGCAGTATTTT
TRBJ2-3 | TRBV19 | TRBD2 | NA | CASSIVGGGGTDTQYF | TGTGCCAGTAGTATAGTTGGCGGGGGAGGCACAGATACGCAGTATTTT
TRBJ1-4 | TRBV12-5 | NA | NA | CASGLVHWGSDEKLFF | TGTGCTAGTGGTTTGGTACATTGGGGGTCGGATGAAAAACTGTTTTTT
TRBJ2-7 | TRBV5-1 | TRBD2 | NA | CASSSGLVLYEQYF | TGCGCCAGCAGCTCTGGACTAGTGCTCTACGAGCAGTACTTC
TRBJ2-4 | TRBV2 | TRBD1 | NA | CASSDRTGKNIQYF | TGTGCCAGCAGTGATCGGACAGGCAAAAACATTCAGTACTTC
TRBJ2-2 | TRBV7-2 | TRBD2 | NA | CASSLGLASGELFF | TGTGCCAGCAGCCTGGGACTAGCCTCCGGGGAGCTGTTTTTT